This TCR beta chain was captured in a study of Ad26.COV2.S vaccination and SARS-CoV-2 variants. Study-level information: The donor was enrolled in the Ad26.COV2.S arm of the COV1001 trial.

Treatment given: roughly 19 received Ad26.COV2.S at low or high dose, single or two shots; about 5 received placebo; per-sample allocation not given. The study sampled participants on day 63 after the first vaccine or placebo injection. The V gene lost 5 bases and the J gene lost 3 bases, with 8 bases spanning the gap. Germline V gene sequence: CDR1 SGHVS, CDR2 FNYEAQ. CDR3 length equals 13 residues. This clone was recorded a few times. Using immunoSEQ multiplex PCR, the repertoire was profiled, and TCRdb retains in-frame clones only, with some absent. The sample consists of 300,000 to 350,000 clones, 88% of them appearing once.

The J gene is TRBJ1-5, the V gene TRBV7-6, with D tentatively TRBD1 (6 bases). This sample comprised peripheral blood, obtained in a trial of Ad26.COV2.S vaccine versus placebo. The TCR comes from a person between 18 and 65 years old who received the Ad26.COV2.S COVID-19 vaccine or a placebo. The CDR3 bases are TGTGCCAGCAGCCGACAGGTCAATCAGCCCCAGCATTTT. It yields the protein CASSRQVNQPQHF.